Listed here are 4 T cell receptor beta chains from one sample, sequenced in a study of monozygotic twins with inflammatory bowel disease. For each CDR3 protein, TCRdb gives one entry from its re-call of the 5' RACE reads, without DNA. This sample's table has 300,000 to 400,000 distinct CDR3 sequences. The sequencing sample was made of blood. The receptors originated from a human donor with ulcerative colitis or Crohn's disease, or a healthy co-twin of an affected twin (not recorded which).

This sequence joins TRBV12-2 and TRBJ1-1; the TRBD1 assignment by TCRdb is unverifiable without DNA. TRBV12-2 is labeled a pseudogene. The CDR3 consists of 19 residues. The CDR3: CASRSEKRQGCMEYAEAFF.

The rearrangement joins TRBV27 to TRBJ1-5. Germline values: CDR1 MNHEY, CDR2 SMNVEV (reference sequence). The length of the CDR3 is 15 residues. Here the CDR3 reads CASSLYRGDNQPQHF.

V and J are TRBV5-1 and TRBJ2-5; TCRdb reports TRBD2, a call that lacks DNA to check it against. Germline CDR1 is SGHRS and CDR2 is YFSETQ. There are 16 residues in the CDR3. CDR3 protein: CASNDLGAGEIETQYF.

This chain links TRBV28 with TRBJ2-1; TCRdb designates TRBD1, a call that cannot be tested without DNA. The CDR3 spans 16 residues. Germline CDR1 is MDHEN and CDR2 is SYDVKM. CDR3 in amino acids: CASSLRQGPSYNEQFF.